This TCR beta chain was retrieved from a study of spatial heterogeneity in lung cancer. Unique molecular identifiers, one per molecule, were present on every TCR cDNA molecule. One entry per CDR3 protein, called by TCRdb with MiXCR from the 5' RACE reads. The profile shows more than 5,000 distinct CDR3 sequences, about 8% of them singletons. This CDR3 contains 14 residues. Germline V lookup: CDR1 SEHNR, CDR2 FQNEAQ (reference sequence). V was clipped by 4 bases and J by 6 bases; unmatched bases: 6. Documented time point: sample taken at primary tumor resection. The approximately 77 donors had untreated early-stage non-small cell lung cancer.

The specimen comprised normal lung tissue next to the tumor, sampled at surgery. The TCR comes from a female donor with early-stage non-small cell lung cancer. The chain is built from TRBV7-9 and TRBJ2-7; 10 positions agree with TRBD1. The CDR3 sequence: CASSSPDRGGEQYF. The CDR3 DNA follows: TGTGCCAGCAGCTCGCCGGACAGGGGGGGCGAGCAGTACTTC.